This T cell receptor (beta chain) is drawn from a study of T cell repertoires in cytomegalovirus infection. Study in general: Indications came from public TCR beta signatures; they pointed to CMV infection and to a matching HLA type. Study-wide points: HLA-C-restricted CMV-specific TCR beta clonotypes were dominant in the ex vivo response. The cumulative frequency of public TCR beta families distinguished individuals who carried CMV together with the relevant HLA.

TCRdb analysed the reads with MiXCR anew, one entry per CDR3 protein. The table records fewer than 1,000,000 distinct CDR3 sequences, 31% of them present only once. With 3 bases clipped from V and 8 bases from J, the junction kept 14 bases outside the gene matches. The CDR3 covers 17 residues. Germline V lookup: CDR1 SGHAT, CDR2 FQNNGV. A remark on this clonotype: What it binds is unknown.

The specimen was cultured CD8+ T cells from PBMCs, collected from culture after CMV antigen stimulation. The genes are TRBV11-2 and TRBJ1-4, with 8 bases fitting TRBD1. The source of this sequence is a human donor in good health (CMV status not recorded). Some clones in this sample may be carry-over from other donors' samples. The CDR3 loop reads CASSFGTGHILGEKLFF. CDR3 in DNA: TGTGCCAGCAGCTTCGGGACAGGTCATATCTTAGGGGAAAAACTGTTTTTT.